The T cell receptor beta chain described here comes from a study of shared clonotypes between healthy human individuals. Study-level information: Per-donor plates numbered three CD4 naive, three CD4 memory, two CD8 naive and one CD8 memory.

Each cell subset's genomic DNA was divided evenly among several immunoSEQ plates. Sequencing used immunoSEQ multiplex PCR; TCRdb keeps in-frame clones, though not all of them. This table holds roughly 1,500,000 clones, approximately 98.5% found once. The TCR sequence derives from a man aged 25 to 40 in good health. The sample taken for sequencing was naive CD4+ T cells sorted from blood. Subset specified: CD45RA+ positively selected.

The CDR3 DNA follows: TGTGCCAGCAGCTTAGTGGGACAGTTCTACGAGCAGTACTTC. It encodes CASSLVGQFYEQYF. V and J are TRBV11-3 and TRBJ2-7; 7 bases are a match to TRBD1. The V gene end was trimmed by 1 base and the J gene end by 3 bases; junction bases not matched to a gene: 3. The germline CDR1 and CDR2 sequences are SGHNT and YENEEA. The CDR3 is 14 amino acids. Filled out from reference TRBV11-3 and TRBJ2-7, the complete variable domain reads EAGVVQSPRYKIIEKKQPVAFWCNPISGHNTLYWYLQNLGQGPELLIRYENEEAVDDSQLPKDRFSAERLKGVDSTLKIQPAELGDSAVYLCASSLVGQFYEQYFGPGTRLTVT.